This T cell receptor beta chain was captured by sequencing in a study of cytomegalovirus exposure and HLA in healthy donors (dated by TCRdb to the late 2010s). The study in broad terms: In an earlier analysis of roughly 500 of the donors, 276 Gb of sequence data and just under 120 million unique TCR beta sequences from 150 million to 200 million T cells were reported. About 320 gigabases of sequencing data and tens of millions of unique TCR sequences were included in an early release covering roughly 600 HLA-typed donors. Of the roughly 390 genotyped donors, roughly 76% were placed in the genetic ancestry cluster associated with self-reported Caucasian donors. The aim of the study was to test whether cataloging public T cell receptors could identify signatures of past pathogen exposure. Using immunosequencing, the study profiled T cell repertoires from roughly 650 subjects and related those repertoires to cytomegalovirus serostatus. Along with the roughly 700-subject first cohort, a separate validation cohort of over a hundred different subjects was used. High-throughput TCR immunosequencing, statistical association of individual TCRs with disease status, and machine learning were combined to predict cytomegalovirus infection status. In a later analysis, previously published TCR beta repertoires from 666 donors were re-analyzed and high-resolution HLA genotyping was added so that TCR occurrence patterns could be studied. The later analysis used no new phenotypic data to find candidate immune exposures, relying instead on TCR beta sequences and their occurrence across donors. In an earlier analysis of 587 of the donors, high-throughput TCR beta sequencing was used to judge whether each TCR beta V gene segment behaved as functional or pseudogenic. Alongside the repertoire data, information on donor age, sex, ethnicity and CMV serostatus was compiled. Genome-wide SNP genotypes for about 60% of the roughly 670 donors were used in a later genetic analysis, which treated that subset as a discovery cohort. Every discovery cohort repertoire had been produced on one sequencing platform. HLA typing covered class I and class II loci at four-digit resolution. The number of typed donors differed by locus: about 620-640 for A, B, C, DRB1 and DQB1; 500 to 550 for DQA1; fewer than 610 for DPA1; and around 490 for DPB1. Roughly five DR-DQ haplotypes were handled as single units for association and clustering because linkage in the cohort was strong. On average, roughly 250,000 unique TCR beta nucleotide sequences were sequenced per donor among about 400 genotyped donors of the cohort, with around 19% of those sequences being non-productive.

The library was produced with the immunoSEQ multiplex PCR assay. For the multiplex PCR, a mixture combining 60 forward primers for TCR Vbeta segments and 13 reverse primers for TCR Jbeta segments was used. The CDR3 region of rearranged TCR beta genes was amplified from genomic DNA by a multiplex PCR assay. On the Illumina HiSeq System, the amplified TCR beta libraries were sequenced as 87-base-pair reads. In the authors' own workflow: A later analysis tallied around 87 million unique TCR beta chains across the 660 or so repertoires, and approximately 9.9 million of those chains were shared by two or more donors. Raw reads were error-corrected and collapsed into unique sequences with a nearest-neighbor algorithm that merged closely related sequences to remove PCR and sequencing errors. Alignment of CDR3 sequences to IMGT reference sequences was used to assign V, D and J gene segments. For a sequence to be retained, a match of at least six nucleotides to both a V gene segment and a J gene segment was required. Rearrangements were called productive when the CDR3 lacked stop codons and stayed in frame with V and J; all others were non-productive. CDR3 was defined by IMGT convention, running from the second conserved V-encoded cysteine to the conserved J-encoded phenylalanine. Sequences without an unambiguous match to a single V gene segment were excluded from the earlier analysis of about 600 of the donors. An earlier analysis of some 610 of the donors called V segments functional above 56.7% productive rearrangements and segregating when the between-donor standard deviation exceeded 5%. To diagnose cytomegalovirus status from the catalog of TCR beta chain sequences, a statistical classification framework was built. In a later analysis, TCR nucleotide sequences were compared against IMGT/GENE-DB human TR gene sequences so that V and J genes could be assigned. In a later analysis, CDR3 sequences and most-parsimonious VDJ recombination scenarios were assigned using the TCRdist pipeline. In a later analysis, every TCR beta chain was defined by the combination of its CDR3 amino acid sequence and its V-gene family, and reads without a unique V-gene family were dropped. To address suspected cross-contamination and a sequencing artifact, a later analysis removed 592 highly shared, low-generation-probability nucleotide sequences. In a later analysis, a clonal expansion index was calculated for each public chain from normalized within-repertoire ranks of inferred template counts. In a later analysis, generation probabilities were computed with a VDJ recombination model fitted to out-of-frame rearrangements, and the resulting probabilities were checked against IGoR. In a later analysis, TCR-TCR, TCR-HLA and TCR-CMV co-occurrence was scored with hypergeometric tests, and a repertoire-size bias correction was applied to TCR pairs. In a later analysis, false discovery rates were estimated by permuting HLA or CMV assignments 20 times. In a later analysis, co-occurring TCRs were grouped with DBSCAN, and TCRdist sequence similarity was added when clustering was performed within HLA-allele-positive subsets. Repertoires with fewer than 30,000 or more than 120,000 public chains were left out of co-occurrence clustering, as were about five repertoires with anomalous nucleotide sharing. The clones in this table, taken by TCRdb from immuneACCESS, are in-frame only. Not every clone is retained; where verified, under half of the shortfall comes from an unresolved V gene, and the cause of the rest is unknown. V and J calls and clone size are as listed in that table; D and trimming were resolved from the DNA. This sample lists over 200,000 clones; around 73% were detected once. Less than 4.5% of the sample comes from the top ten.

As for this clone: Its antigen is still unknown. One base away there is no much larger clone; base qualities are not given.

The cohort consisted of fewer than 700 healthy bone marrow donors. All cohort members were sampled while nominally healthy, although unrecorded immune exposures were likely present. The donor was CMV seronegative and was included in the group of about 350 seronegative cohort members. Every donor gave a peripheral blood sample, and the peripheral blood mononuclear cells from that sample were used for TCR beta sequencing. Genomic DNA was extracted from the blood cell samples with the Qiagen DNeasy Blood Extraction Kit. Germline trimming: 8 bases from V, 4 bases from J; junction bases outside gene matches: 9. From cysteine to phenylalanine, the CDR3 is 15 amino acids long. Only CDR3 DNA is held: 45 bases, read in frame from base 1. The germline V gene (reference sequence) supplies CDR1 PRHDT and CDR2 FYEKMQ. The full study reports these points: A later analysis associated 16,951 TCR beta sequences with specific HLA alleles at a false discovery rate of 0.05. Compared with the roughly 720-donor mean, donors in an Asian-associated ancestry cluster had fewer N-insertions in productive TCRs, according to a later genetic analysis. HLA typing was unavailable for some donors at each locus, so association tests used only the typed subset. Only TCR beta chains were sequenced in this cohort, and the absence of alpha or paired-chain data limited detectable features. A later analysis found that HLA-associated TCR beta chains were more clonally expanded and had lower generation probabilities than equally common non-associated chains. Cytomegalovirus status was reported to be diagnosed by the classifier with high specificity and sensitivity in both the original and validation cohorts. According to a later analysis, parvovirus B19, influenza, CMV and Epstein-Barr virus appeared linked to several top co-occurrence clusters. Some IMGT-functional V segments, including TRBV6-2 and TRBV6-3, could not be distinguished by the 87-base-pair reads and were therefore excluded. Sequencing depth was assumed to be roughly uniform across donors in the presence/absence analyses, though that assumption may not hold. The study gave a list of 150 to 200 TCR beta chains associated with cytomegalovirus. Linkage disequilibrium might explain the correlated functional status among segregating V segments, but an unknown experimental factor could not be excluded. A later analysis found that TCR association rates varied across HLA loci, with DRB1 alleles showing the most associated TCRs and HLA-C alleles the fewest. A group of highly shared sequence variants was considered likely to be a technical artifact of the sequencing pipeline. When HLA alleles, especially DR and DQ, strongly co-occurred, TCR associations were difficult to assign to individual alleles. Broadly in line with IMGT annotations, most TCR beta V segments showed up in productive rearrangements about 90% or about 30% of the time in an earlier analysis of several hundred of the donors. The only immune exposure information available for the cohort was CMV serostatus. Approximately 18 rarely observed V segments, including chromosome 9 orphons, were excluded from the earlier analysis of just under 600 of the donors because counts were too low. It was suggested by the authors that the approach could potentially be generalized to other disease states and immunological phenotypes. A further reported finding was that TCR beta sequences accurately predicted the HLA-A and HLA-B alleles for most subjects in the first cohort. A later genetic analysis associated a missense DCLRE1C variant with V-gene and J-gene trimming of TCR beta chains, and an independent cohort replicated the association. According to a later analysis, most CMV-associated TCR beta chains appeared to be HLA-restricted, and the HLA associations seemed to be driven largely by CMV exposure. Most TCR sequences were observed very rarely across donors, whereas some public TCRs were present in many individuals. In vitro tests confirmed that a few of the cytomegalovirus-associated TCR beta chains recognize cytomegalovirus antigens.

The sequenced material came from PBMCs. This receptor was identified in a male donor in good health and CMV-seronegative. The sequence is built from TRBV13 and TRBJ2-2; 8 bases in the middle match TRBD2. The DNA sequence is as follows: TGTGCCAGCGGCCGCGGGAGGCAGGGCACCGGGGAGCTGTTTTTT. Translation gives CASGRGRQGTGELFF. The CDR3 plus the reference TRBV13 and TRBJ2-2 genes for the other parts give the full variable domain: AAGVIQSPRHLIKEKRETATLKCYPIPRHDTVYWYQQGPGQDPQFLISFYEKMQSDKGSIPDRFSAQQFSDYHSELNMSSLELGDSALYFCASGRGRQGTGELFFGEGSRLTVL.